This TCR beta chain was captured by sequencing in a study of PD-1 blockade in classical Hodgkin lymphoma. Study in general: The nivolumab dose that patients received was 3 mg/kg, given intravenously every 2 weeks.

All patients relapsed after autologous stem cell transplantation, and brentuximab vedotin exposure varied. The table came from immunoSEQ multiplex PCR; TCRdb's copy has only in-frame clones and leaves some out. Of around 40,000 clones in the sample, about 77% were seen once. Study results and caveats: It was CD4+ TCR diversity, not CD8+, that rose significantly by C4D1. Before treatment, complete responders showed about the same diversity as newly diagnosed patients. Nothing has yet pinned down what causes the repertoire differences, possibly disease activity or prior therapy.

Concerning this clone: Its antigen remains unidentified.

This specimen consisted of peripheral blood mononuclear cells (PBMCs), obtained at baseline. This sequence was found in a human donor with classical Hodgkin lymphoma.

CDR3 protein: CASSSRGSEKLFF. The DNA for the CDR3 is TGTGCCAGCAGCTCCAGGGGGAGTGAAAAACTGTTTTTT. V usage is TRBV7-9 and J usage is TRBJ1-4; 7 bases agree with TRBD1. Germline CDR1 reads SEHNR; CDR2 reads FQNEAQ (reference sequence). CDR3 length: 13 amino acids. The V and J ends lost 4 bases and 7 bases, in that order; junction bases with no gene match: 3. Looking up the rest from reference TRBV7-9 and TRBJ1-4 gives the full variable domain: DTGVSQNPRHKITKRGQNVTFRCDPISEHNRLYWYRQTLGQGPEFLTYFQNEAQLEKSRLLSDRFSAERPKGSFSTLEIQRTEQGDSAMYLCASSSRGSEKLFFGSGTQLSVL.